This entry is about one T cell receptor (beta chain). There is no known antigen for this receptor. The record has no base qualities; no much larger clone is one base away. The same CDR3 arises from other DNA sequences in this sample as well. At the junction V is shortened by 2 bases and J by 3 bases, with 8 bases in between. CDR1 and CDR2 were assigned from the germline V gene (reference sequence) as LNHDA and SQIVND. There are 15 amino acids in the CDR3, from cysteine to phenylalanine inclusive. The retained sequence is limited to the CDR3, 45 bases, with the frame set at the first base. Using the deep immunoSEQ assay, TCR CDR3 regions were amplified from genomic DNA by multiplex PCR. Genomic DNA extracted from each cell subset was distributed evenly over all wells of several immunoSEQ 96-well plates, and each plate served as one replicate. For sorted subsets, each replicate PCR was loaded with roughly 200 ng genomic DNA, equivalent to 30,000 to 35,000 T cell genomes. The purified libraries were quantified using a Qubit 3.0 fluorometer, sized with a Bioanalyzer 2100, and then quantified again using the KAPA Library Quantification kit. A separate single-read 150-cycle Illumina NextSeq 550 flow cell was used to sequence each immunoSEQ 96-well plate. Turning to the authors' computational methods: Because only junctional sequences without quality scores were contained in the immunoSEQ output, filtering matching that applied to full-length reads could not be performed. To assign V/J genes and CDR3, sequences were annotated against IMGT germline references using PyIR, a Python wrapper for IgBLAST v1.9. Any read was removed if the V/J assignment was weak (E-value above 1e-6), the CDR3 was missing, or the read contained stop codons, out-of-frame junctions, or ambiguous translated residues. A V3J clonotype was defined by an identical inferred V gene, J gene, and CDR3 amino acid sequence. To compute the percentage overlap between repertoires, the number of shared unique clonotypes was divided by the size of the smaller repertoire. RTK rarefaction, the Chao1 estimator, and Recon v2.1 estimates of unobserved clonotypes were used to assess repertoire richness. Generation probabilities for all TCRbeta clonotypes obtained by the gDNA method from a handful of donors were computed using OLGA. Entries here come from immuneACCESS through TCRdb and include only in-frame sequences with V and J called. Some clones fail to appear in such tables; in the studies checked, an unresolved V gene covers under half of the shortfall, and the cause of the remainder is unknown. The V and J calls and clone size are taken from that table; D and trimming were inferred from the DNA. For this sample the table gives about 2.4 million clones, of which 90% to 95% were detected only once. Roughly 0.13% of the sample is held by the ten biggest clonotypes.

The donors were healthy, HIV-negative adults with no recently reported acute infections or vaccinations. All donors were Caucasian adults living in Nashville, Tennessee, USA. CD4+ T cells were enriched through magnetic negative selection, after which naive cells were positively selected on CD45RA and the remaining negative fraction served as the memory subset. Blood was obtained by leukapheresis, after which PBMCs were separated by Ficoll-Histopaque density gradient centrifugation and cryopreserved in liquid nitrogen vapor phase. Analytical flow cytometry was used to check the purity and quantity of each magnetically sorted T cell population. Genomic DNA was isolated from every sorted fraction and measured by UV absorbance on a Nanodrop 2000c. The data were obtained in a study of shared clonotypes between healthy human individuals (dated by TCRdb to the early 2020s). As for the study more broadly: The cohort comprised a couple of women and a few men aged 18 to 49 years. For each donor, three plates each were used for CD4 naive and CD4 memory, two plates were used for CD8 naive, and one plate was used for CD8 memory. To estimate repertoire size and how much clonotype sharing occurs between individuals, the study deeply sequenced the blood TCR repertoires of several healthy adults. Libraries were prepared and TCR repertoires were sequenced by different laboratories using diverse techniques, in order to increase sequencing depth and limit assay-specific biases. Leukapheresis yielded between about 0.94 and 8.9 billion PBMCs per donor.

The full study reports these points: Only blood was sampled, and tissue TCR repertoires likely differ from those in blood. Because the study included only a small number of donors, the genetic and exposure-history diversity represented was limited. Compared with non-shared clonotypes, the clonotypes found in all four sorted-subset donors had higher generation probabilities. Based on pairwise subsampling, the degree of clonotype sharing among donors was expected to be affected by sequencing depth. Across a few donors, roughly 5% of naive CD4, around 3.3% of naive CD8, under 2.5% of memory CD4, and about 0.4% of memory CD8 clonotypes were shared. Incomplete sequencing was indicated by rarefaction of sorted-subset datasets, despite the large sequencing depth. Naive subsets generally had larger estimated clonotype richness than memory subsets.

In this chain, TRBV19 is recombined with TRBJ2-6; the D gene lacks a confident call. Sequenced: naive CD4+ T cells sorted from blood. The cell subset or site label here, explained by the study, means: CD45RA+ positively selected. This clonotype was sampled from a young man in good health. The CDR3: CASSIRGIGANVLTF. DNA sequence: TGTGCCAGTAGTATAAGAGGAATTGGGGCCAACGTCCTGACTTTC.